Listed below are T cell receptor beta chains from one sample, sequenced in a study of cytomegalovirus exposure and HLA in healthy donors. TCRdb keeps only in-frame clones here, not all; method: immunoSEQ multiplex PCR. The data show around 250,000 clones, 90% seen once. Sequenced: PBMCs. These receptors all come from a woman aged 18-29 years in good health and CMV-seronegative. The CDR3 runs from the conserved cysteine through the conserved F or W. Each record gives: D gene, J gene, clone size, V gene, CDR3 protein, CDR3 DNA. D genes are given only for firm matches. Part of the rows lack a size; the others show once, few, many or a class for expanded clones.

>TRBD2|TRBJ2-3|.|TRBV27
CASSSSGGASDTQYF
TGTGCCAGCAGTTCTAGCGGGGGGGCATCCGATACGCAGTATTTT
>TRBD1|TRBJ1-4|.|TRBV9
CASSVGQGPNEKLFF
TGTGCCAGCAGCGTAGGACAGGGGCCAAATGAAAAACTGTTTTTT
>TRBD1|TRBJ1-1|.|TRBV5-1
CASSLTAPGQNSYNTEAFF
TGCGCCAGCAGCTTAACCGCTCCGGGACAGAATTCTTATAACACTGAAGCTTTCTTT
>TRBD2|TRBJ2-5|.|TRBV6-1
CASSEALAGETQYF
TGTGCCAGCAGTGAAGCCCTAGCGGGAGAGACCCAGTACTTC
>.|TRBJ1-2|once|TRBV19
CASSLHDTTYGYTF
TGTGCCAGTAGTCTCCACGACACGACCTATGGCTACACCTTC
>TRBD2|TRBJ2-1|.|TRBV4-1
CASSHGLAGLRAYNEQFF
TGCGCCAGCAGCCATGGACTAGCGGGGCTTAGGGCCTACAATGAGCAGTTCTTC
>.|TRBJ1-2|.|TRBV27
CASSTGEVPYGYTF
TGTGCCAGCAGTACCGGGGAGGTCCCCTATGGCTACACCTTC
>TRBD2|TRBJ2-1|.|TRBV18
CASSPGRGVYNEQFF
TGTGCCAGCTCACCCGGGCGGGGGGTCTACAATGAGCAGTTCTTC
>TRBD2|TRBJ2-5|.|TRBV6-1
CASASGGYQETQYF
TGTGCCAGCGCTAGCGGGGGGTACCAAGAGACCCAGTACTTC
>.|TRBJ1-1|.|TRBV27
CASSLMSPIRTEAFF
TGTGCCAGCAGTTTGATGTCCCCAATTCGGACTGAAGCTTTCTTT
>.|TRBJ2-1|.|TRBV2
CASRRLVLADNEQFF
TGTGCCAGCAGGCGACTAGTCCTGGCGGACAATGAGCAGTTCTTC
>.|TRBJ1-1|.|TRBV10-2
CASSVAGMNTEAFF
TGCGCCAGCAGTGTTGCGGGCATGAACACTGAAGCTTTCTTT
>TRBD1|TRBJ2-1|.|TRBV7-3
CASSSGQEKQFF
TGTGCCAGCAGCTCGGGACAGGAAAAGCAGTTCTTC
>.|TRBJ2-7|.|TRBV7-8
CASIGKSSYEQYF
TGTGCCAGTATCGGGAAATCCTCCTACGAGCAGTACTTC
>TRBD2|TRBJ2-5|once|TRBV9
CASSRGSGGYQETQYF
TGTGCCAGCAGCAGGGGTAGCGGGGGGTACCAAGAGACCCAGTACTTC
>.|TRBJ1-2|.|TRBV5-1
CASSSDYGYTF
TGCGCCAGCAGCTCAGACTATGGCTACACCTTC
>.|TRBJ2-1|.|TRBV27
CASSSPFNEQFF
TGTGCCAGCAGTTCCCCCTTCAATGAGCAGTTCTTC
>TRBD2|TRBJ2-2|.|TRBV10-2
CASSDQRGYTGELFF
TGCGCCAGCAGTGATCAGCGGGGGTACACCGGGGAGCTGTTTTTT
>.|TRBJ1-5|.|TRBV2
CASRDSSNQPQHF
TGTGCCAGCAGAGACAGTAGCAATCAGCCCCAGCATTTT
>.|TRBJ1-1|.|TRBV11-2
CASSSQENTEAFF
TGTGCCAGCAGCTCACAAGAGAACACTGAAGCTTTCTTT
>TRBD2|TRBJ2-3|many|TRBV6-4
CASSDAGGTDTQYF
TGTGCCAGCAGTGACGCGGGGGGCACAGATACGCAGTATTTT
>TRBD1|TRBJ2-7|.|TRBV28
CASSTRQGSSYEQYF
TGTGCCAGCAGTACCCGACAGGGTAGCTCCTACGAGCAGTACTTC
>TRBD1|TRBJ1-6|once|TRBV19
CASSRGQGFGSPLHF
TGTGCCAGTAGTAGGGGACAGGGGTTTGGATCACCCCTCCACTTT
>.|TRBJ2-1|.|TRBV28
CASSLKPRGYNEQFF
TGTGCCAGCAGTTTAAAACCAAGGGGGTACAATGAGCAGTTCTTC
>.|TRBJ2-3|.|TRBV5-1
CASTSMWAGSTDTQYF
TGCGCCAGCACCTCGATGTGGGCGGGTAGCACAGATACGCAGTATTTT